The 32 T cell receptor beta chains in this list originate from one sample, sequenced in a study of blood T cell repertoires in COVID-19. Here immunoSEQ multiplex PCR was the method, and the copy in TCRdb shows in-frame clones only, minus some. In the table there are about 220,000 clones, approximately 82% of which are singletons. Material: peripheral blood. These receptor sequences come from a man over 45 with active or convalescent COVID-19.

The V and J genes are TRBV6-1 and TRBJ1-3; D is uncertain. From germline, CDR1 is MNHNS and CDR2 SASEGT. This CDR3 is built from 15 residues. Trimming cost V 3 bases and J 0 bases, with 9 bases left between them. Written as DNA, the CDR3 is TGTGCCAGCAGTGATCCTCTGAGCTCTGGAAACACCATATATTTT. Protein: CASSDPLSSGNTIYF.

A few counts support this clone. This chain links TRBV19 with TRBJ1-5, with D possibly TRBD1 on 6 matching bases. V was trimmed by 5 bases and J by 3 bases, leaving 11 bases between them. Germline-derived CDR1 and CDR2 are LNHDA and SQIVND (reference sequence). The CDR3 has 14 amino acids. The CDR3 loop reads CASSGGHVNQPQHF. CDR3 sequence (DNA): TGTGCCAGTAGTGGGGGACACGTCAATCAGCCCCAGCATTTT.

The chain couples TRBV5-1 to TRBJ2-5; TRBD2 agrees at 12 bases. This CDR3 is built from 17 residues. From germline, CDR1 is SGHRS and CDR2 YFSETQ. J lost 3 bases, V lost 0 bases, and 6 bases had no gene match. CDR3 sequence: CASSLEQTSGSKETQYF. CDR3 sequence (DNA): TGCGCCAGCAGCTTGGAACAGACTAGCGGGAGTAAAGAGACCCAGTACTTC.

The sample holds one count of this clone. The chain carries TRBV5-1 and TRBJ2-2; 7 nucleotides line up with TRBD1. Trimming took 3 bases from V and 2 from J; bases not matched to a gene: 4. The CDR3 length is 15 residues. CDR1 SGHRS and CDR2 YFSETQ come from the germline V gene. The DNA of the CDR3 is TGCGCCAGCAGCTCCCGGGACAGAAACACCGGGGAGCTGTTTTTT. Encoded protein: CASSSRDRNTGELFF. Using reference TRBV5-1 and TRBJ2-2 for the parts outside the CDR3, the full variable domain is KAGVTQTPRYLIKTRGQQVTLSCSPISGHRSVSWYQQTPGQGLQFLFEYFSETQRNKGNFPGRFSGRQFSNSRSEMNVSTLELGDSALYLCASSSRDRNTGELFFGEGSRLTVL.

This chain's CDR3 is CASTQQGRHTIYF. In DNA, the CDR3 is TGTGCCAGCACCCAACAGGGTAGACACACCATATATTTT. This chain uses TRBV12-3 or TRBV12-4 with TRBJ1-3; possible D gene TRBD1, 6 bases. The V gene lost 7 bases and the J gene lost 8 bases, with 15 bases spanning the gap. The CDR3 has 13 residues.

The chain has TRBV15 and TRBJ2-3; D remains unclear. Trimming shortened V by 8 bases and J by 3 bases, and 12 bases separated the two germline ends. Germline loops: CDR1 LNHNV, CDR2 YYDKDF (reference sequence). The CDR3 length is 13 residues. CDR3 in amino acids: CATSSRSTDTQYF. The CDR3 DNA is TGTGCCACCTCGTCCAGGTCGACAGATACGCAGTATTTT.

The chain is built from TRBV4-2 and TRBJ2-2; tentative D call: TRBD1 (5 bases). The length of the CDR3 is 17 residues. The germline CDR1 and CDR2 sequences are LGHNA and YNFKEQ. Between the trimmed V and J ends, which lost 1 base and 7 bases, there was a span of 19 bases. CDR3: CASSQGGSGAGNGELFF. The CDR3 DNA follows: TGTGCCAGCAGCCAAGGGGGTAGTGGGGCAGGGAACGGGGAGCTGTTTTTT.

This clone has just one count. CDR3 nucleotides: TGTGCCAGCTCACCATCGGCCGGGACAGCCTATGGCTACACCTTC. Protein sequence: CASSPSAGTAYGYTF. V and J are TRBV18 and TRBJ1-2, with 7 bases that match TRBD1. Germline V CDR1 and CDR2: KGHSH, LQKENI. With V trimmed by 2 bases and J by 4 bases, 7 bases remained unmatched. CDR3 length: 15 amino acids.

The genes are TRBV6-2 or TRBV6-3 and TRBJ2-1; 8 bases agree with TRBD2. CDR3 length: 15 residues. From germline, CDR1 is MNHEY and CDR2 SVGEGT. Unmatched junction bases numbered 6, after V lost 5 bases and J lost 3 bases. The CDR3 sequence is CASSLFAGGYNEQFF. CDR3 coding DNA: TGTGCCAGCAGTCTTTTCGCGGGAGGCTACAATGAGCAGTTCTTC.

This clone appeared once. The rearrangement links TRBV6-5 to TRBJ2-3; 7 positions match TRBD1. This CDR3 has 14 amino acids. Per germline, CDR1 MNHEY and CDR2 SVGAGI. The junction had 2 bases not matched to a gene; V was cut back by 5 bases and J by 0 bases. CDR3 amino acids: CASSPGQSTDTQYF. The DNA of the CDR3 is TGTGCCAGCAGTCCGGGACAGAGCACAGATACGCAGTATTTT.

The chain joins TRBV2 to TRBJ2-7; D gene uncertain. The CDR3 length is 15 residues. The germline CDR1 and CDR2 sequences are SNHLY and FYNNEI. V was cut by 0 bases and J by 2 bases, with 11 bases left in between. In nucleotides, the CDR3 is TGTGCCAGCAGTGAAGCGCTTCTGCGAGCCTACGAGCAGTACTTC. Amino acids: CASSEALLRAYEQYF.

The chain recombines TRBV28 with TRBJ2-1, with D unclear. The V end lost 1 base, the J end lost 3 bases, and 7 bases lay between the germline ends. The CDR3 has 14 amino acids. The germline V gene encodes CDR1 MDHEN and CDR2 SYDVKM. The CDR3: CASSLSVGYNEQFF. In DNA, the CDR3 is TGTGCCAGCAGTTTATCTGTCGGCTACAATGAGCAGTTCTTC.

The rearrangement joins TRBV5-4 to TRBJ2-2, with 10 bases aligning to TRBD1. The V segment lost 0 bases and the J segment 4 bases; nucleotides outside the gene matches: 6. Germline-derived CDR1 and CDR2 are SGHNT and YYREEE (reference sequence). The CDR3 contains 17 residues. The CDR3: CASSLAQTGGLTGELFF. CDR3 in DNA: TGTGCCAGCAGCTTGGCCCAGACAGGGGGCCTCACCGGGGAGCTGTTTTTT.

This clone occurred a few times. This chain uses TRBV29-1 with TRBJ2-1; no definite D call. V was clipped by 4 bases and J by 3 bases, with 13 bases between them. Germline CDR1 and CDR2: SQVTM and ANQGSEA. This CDR3 is built from 14 residues. The CDR3: CSVVDPGHYNEQFF. The CDR3 DNA sequence: TGCAGCGTTGTCGACCCGGGTCACTACAATGAGCAGTTCTTC.

This clone has a single count. This chain joins TRBV3-1 (or the pseudogene TRBV3-2) and TRBJ1-4, with a tentative D call TRBD1 (6 bases). Germline lookup yields CDR1 LGHDT and CDR2 YNNKEL (reference sequence). V lost 3 bases and J 10 bases, leaving 15 bases between the germline ends. The CDR3 has 14 residues. CDR3 nucleotides: TGTGCCAGCAGCCACCTGGACAGCCCGGGAAAACTGTTTTTT. It yields the protein CASSHLDSPGKLFF.

This clone was detected once. V gene TRBV21-1 combines with J gene TRBJ1-5. TRBV21-1 counts as a pseudogene. CDR3 length: 12 residues. In DNA form, the CDR3 reads TGTGCCAGCAGCAAGTCTAGTCAGCCCCAGCATTTT. Translated: CASSKSSQPQHF.

The chain links TRBV6-2 or TRBV6-3 to TRBJ2-5; 10 bases are shared with TRBD2. CDR1 and CDR2 from the germline V gene are MNHEY and SVGEGT. Unmatched junction bases numbered 6, after V lost 6 bases and J lost 5 bases. This CDR3 spans 14 amino acids. The CDR3 here is CASRPRSGGETQYF. For the CDR3, the DNA is TGTGCCAGCAGACCTCGTAGCGGGGGGGAGACCCAGTACTTC.

The chain uses TRBV5-1 and TRBJ2-5, with 7 bases identical to TRBD1. CDR1 and CDR2 (germline): SGHRS, YFSETQ. V shed 5 bases, J shed 5 bases, and the junction held 6 bases outside the gene matches. The CDR3 is 13 residues long. The CDR3 here is CASRQGQGETQYF. CDR3 DNA: TGCGCCAGCAGACAGGGGCAAGGGGAGACCCAGTACTTC.

V is TRBV15 and J is TRBJ1-3, with D uncertain. The CDR3 spans 14 residues. Germline lookup yields CDR1 LNHNV and CDR2 YYDKDF (reference sequence). Trimming removed 2 bases at V and 0 bases at J, with 5 bases between. The CDR3 is CATSRRSSGNTIYF. The DNA for the CDR3 is TGTGCCACCAGCAGACGGTCCTCTGGAAACACCATATATTTT.

This rearrangement joins TRBV4-2 to TRBJ1-2; D is unclear. CDR1 and CDR2 (germline): LGHNA, YNFKEQ. This CDR3 has 21 residues. V was trimmed by 0 bases and J by 8 bases, leaving 34 bases between them. CDR3 sequence (DNA): TGTGCCAGCAGCCAAGACCCTCCCTCAGAACGAAACAAACGTAATCAGCGGGGCTACACCTTC. Translation gives CASSQDPPSERNKRNQRGYTF.

This clone came up once. The genes are TRBV29-1 and TRBJ2-5; maybe TRBD1 (6 bases). The CDR3 has 13 residues. V shed 7 bases and J shed 5 bases, with 17 bases lying between them. Germline assignment: CDR1 SQVTM and CDR2 ANQGSEA. The CDR3 region has the DNA TGCAGCGGAAACCGGGACAAAAGGGAGACCCAGTACTTC. This codes for CSGNRDKRETQYF.

This chain connects TRBV7-6 to TRBJ1-4; 7 positions agree with TRBD1. The CDR3 consists of 16 residues. Germline lookup yields CDR1 SGHVS and CDR2 FNYEAQ. Germline trimming cut 5 bases from V and 8 bases from J; bases unmatched to any gene: 14. The CDR3 nucleotides read TGTGCCAGCAGCCTCACGGCTAGGGGGCGCGACGAAAAACTGTTTTTT. Its protein product is CASSLTARGRDEKLFF. The full variable domain, its missing parts supplied by reference TRBV7-6 and TRBJ1-4, is GAGVSQSPRYKVTKRGQDVALRCDPISGHVSLYWYRQALGQGPEFLTYFNYEAQQDKSGLPNDRFSAERPEGSISTLTIQRTEQRDSAMYRCASSLTARGRDEKLFFGSGTQLSVL.

This chain uses TRBV10-3 with TRBJ2-5, with a weak D call TRBD1 (6 bases). CDR1 is ENHRY and CDR2 is SYGVKD in the germline V gene. The V end lost 4 bases, the J end lost 4 bases, and 10 bases lay between the germline ends. This CDR3 has 13 amino acids. The DNA for the CDR3 is TGTGCCATCAGTGCTGGGGGCGGAGAGACCCAGTACTTC. It translates to CAISAGGGETQYF.

The genes are TRBV15 and TRBJ1-5; 10 bases agree with TRBD1. The CDR3 consists of 15 residues. CDR1 is LNHNV and CDR2 is YYDKDF in the germline V gene (reference sequence). The trim removed 4 bases at V and 3 bases at J, leaving 3 bases unmatched. CDR3 nucleotide sequence: TGTGCCACCAGCACTGACAGGGGGCTCAATCAGCCCCAGCATTTT. Translated, it gives CATSTDRGLNQPQHF.

V usage is TRBV28 and J usage is TRBJ1-1; a possible D gene is TRBD1 (6 bases). The ends were cut back, 4 bases at V and 1 base at J, with 10 bases in the middle. Looked up from germline, CDR1 is MDHEN and CDR2 is SYDVKM. This CDR3 spans 14 amino acids. The CDR3 sequence is CASSSTGQNTEAFF. The DNA of the CDR3 is TGTGCCAGCAGTTCGACAGGCCAGAACACTGAAGCTTTCTTT.

The chain carries TRBV2 and TRBJ2-2; D possibly corresponds to TRBD1 (6 bases). Per germline, CDR1 SNHLY and CDR2 FYNNEI. The CDR3 sequence is 17 residues long. V lost 8 bases and J lost 0, with 19 bases in between. The CDR3 DNA is TGTGCCAGCGCCGCGCCACGACAGGCGGCGAACACCGGGGAGCTGTTTTTT. This codes for CASAAPRQAANTGELFF.

This clone was picked up a small number of times. The sample carries other DNA sequences with the same CDR3. This sequence joins TRBV9 and TRBJ1-5; 7 bases are shared with TRBD1. Germline loops: CDR1 SGDLS, CDR2 YYNGEE. With 4 bases clipped from V and 7 bases from J, the junction kept 5 bases outside the gene matches. This CDR3 has 13 amino acids. CDR3 protein: CASSPSGGQPQHF. CDR3 sequence (DNA): TGTGCCAGCAGCCCCTCAGGGGGACAGCCCCAGCATTTT.

The chain recombines TRBV6-1 with TRBJ1-6, with 7 bases identical to TRBD1. The CDR3 totals 15 residues. V shed 6 bases and J 7 bases; nucleotides not matched to a gene: 9. CDR1 is MNHNS, CDR2 SASEGT, per germline. The CDR3 nucleotides read TGTGCCAGCAGAAAAACCGGGACAGCCAATTCACCCCTCCACTTT. It encodes CASRKTGTANSPLHF.

About this clone: This sample also contains other DNA sequences that code for the same CDR3. V gene TRBV7-2 combines with J gene TRBJ1-5; D ambiguous. The germline V gene encodes CDR1 SGHTA and CDR2 FQGNSA. This CDR3 is built from 14 residues. Trimming stripped 1 base from V and 1 base from J, with 5 bases between. CDR3 bases: TGTGCCAGCAGCTTAGGGAGGAGCAATCAGCCCCAGCATTTT. Translated: CASSLGRSNQPQHF.

A single count supports this clone. This chain uses TRBV5-1 with TRBJ2-2, with no clear D. V was shortened by 3 bases and J by 4 bases, with 13 bases between the two germline ends. Germline V CDR1 and CDR2: SGHRS, YFSETQ. The CDR3 extends over 15 amino acids. The CDR3 is CASSSFLHGTGELFF. In DNA, the CDR3 is TGCGCCAGCAGCTCATTTCTCCACGGCACCGGGGAGCTGTTTTTT.

This chain connects TRBV4-3 to TRBJ2-1; 13 bases agree with TRBD2. Germline values: CDR1 LGHNA, CDR2 YSLEER. The CDR3 consists of 18 residues. The V segment lost 4 bases and the J segment 0 bases; nucleotides outside the gene matches: 6. The CDR3 nucleotides are TGCGCCAGCAGCCGTCTACTAGCGGGGGGGAGCTCCTACAATGAGCAGTTCTTC. Its protein product is CASSRLLAGGSSYNEQFF.

The chain joins TRBV5-6 to TRBJ2-7; 7 nucleotides match TRBD1. The CDR3 covers 13 residues. Germline V gene sequence: CDR1 SGHDT, CDR2 YYEEEE. J was trimmed by 6 bases and V by 1 base; bases with no gene match: 4. CDR3 sequence (DNA): TGTGCCAGCAGCTTGCTGGGACAGATCGAGCAGTACGTC. Translated, it gives CASSLLGQIEQYV.